These T cell receptor beta chains were read from a single sample in a study of T cell changes during pregnancy in multiple sclerosis. Produced via immunoSEQ multiplex PCR; TCRdb's table is partial and in-frame only. The top ten clones hold roughly 0.44% of a sample with some 79,000 clones, about 89% of them seen once. The specimen was CD4+ T cells from peripheral blood mononuclear cells, collected in the second trimester of pregnancy. These receptors were obtained from a female donor with multiple sclerosis, enrolled in a pregnancy study. Both conserved end residues are part of each CDR3. The D gene is left open where the match is weak. The listing skips clone size in some rows; elsewhere it reads once, few, many or a size class.

d_call j_call clone_size v_call cdr3_aa cdr3_nt
. TRBJ2-1 . TRBV5-1 CASSPIQASSYNEQFF TGCGCCAGCAGCCCCATTCAGGCCAGCTCCTACAATGAGCAGTTCTTC
. TRBJ2-2 . TRBV6-6 CASSYSTGATGELFF TGTGCCAGCAGTTACTCGACGGGAGCCACCGGGGAGCTGTTTTTT
. TRBJ2-7 few TRBV6-1 CASSEQVSYEQYF TGTGCCAGCAGTGAACAGGTTTCGTACGAGCAGTACTTC
TRBD2 TRBJ2-5 . TRBV19 CASSMGLAGRQETQYF TGTGCCAGTAGTATGGGGCTAGCGGGCAGGCAAGAGACCCAGTACTTC
. TRBJ1-1 . TRBV30 CAWSRGPSTEAFF TGTGCCTGGTCACGGGGTCCTAGCACTGAAGCTTTCTTT
TRBD1 TRBJ1-5 few TRBV7-6 CASSLGTGGNQPQHF TGTGCCAGCAGCTTAGGGACAGGGGGCAATCAGCCCCAGCATTTT
TRBD2 TRBJ2-2 . TRBV5-1 CASSLRPLGTSSVLNTGELFF TGCGCCAGCAGCTTAAGACCTCTAGGGACTAGCAGCGTACTGAACACCGGGGAGCTGTTTTTT
. TRBJ1-3 . TRBV11-2 CASSLLLSGNTIYF TGTGCCAGCAGCCTACTACTTTCTGGAAACACCATATATTTT
. TRBJ2-7 . TRBV30 CAWKFTGAGEQYF TGTGCCTGGAAATTTACAGGAGCTGGTGAGCAGTACTTC
. TRBJ1-6 . TRBV7-2 CASSLGGFGSPLHF TGTGCCAGCAGCTTAGGAGGGTTTGGATCACCCCTCCACTTT
. TRBJ1-2 . TRBV30 CAWRPAGYGYTF TGTGCCTGGAGACCCGCAGGCTATGGCTACACCTTC
TRBD2 TRBJ2-3 . TRBV5-1 CASSPLARDTQYF TGCGCCAGCAGCCCACTAGCGAGAGATACGCAGTATTTT
. TRBJ1-6 . TRBV28 CASSERLSYNSPLHF TGTGCCAGCAGTGAGCGCCTCTCCTATAATTCACCCCTCCACTTT
TRBD2 TRBJ2-7 . TRBV7-2 CASSLIAGSSYEQYF TGTGCCAGCAGCTTAATAGCGGGAAGCTCCTACGAGCAGTACTTC
. TRBJ1-2 once TRBV7-9 CATTPRRANYGYTF TGTGCCACCACACCCCGGCGGGCGAACTATGGCTACACCTTC
TRBD2 TRBJ2-2 . TRBV7-9 CASSFSALAGAAGELFF TGTGCCAGCAGCTTTTCCGCTTTAGCGGGAGCGGCCGGGGAGCTGTTTTTT
. TRBJ2-5 . TRBV7-8 CASSLAFPGGETQYF TGTGCCAGCAGCTTAGCGTTTCCTGGAGGAGAGACCCAGTACTTC
. TRBJ1-2 . TRBV18 CASSPEAITYGYTF TGTGCCAGCTCACCAGAGGCTATTACCTATGGCTACACCTTC
. TRBJ2-7 once TRBV27 CASSLEVALYPYEQYF TGTGCCAGCAGTTTAGAAGTAGCGCTTTACCCCTACGAGCAGTACTTC
TRBD1 TRBJ1-4 . TRBV18 CASSPPGKGQLFF TGTGCCAGCTCACCACCGGGGAAGGGACAGCTGTTTTTT
. TRBJ2-6 . TRBV2 CASSGHSGANVLTF TGTGCCAGCAGTGGACACTCTGGGGCCAACGTCCTGACTTTC
. TRBJ2-7 . TRBV28 CASSLGATGSREQYF TGTGCCAGCAGCCTGGGCGCTACTGGGTCTCGGGAGCAGTACTTC